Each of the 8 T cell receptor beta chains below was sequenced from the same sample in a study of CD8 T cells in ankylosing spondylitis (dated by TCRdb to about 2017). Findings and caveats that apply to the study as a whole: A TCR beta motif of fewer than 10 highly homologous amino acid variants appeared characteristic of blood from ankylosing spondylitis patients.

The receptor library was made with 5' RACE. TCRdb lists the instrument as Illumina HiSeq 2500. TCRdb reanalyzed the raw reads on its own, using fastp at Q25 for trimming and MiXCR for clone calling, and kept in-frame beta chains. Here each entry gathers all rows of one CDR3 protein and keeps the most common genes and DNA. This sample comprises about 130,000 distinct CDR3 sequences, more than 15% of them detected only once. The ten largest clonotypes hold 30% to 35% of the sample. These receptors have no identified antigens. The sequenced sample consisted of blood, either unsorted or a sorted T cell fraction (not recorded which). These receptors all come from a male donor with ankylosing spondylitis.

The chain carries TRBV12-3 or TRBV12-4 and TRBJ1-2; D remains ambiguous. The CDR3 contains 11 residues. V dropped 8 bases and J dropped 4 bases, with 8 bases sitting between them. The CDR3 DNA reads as TGTGCCAGCGATAGTGTCTATGGCTACACCTTC. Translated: CASDSVYGYTF.

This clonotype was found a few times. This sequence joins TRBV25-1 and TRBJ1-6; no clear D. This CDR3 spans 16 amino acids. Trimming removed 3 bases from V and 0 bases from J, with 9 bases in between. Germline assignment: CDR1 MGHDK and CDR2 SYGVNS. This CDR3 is CASSDFGSSYNSPLHF. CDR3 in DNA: TGTGCCAGCAGTGATTTTGGAAGCTCCTATAATTCACCCCTCCACTTT.

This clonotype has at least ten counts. The CDR3, as DNA: TGTGCCAGCAGGGACAGGGTATCCGGGGAGCTGTTTTTT. Protein: CASRDRVSGELFF. The J gene is TRBJ2-2, the V gene TRBV6-2 or TRBV6-3; 8 bases agree with TRBD1. This CDR3 is 13 amino acids long. V was pared by 6 bases and J by 6 bases, with 3 bases of the junction left unmatched. The germline V gene has CDR1 MNHEY and CDR2 SVGEGT.

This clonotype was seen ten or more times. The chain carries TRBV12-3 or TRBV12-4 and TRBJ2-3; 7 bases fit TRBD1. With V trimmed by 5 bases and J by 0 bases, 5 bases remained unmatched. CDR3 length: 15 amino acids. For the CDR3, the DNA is TGTGCCAGCAGTCCTTACAGGGGCAGCACAGATACGCAGTATTTT. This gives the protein CASSPYRGSTDTQYF.

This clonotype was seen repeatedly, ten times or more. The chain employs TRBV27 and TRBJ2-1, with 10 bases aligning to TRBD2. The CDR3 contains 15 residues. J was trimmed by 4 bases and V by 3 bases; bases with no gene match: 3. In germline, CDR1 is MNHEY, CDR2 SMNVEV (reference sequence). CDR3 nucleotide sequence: TGTGCCAGCAGTTTCCTAGCGGGAGAATACAATGAGCAGTTCTTC. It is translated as CASSFLAGEYNEQFF.

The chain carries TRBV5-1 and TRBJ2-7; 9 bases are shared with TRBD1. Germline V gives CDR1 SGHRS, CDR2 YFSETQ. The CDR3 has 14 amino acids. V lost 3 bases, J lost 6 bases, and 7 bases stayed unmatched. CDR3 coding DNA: TGCGCCAGCAGCTCTTGGGACAGGGTTAGCGAGCAGTACTTC. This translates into CASSSWDRVSEQYF.

The CDR3, as DNA: TGTGCCAGCAGCTTAGGAGGACTAGCGGGAAGGAACGAGCAGTACTTC. Protein product: CASSLGGLAGRNEQYF. The chain is built from TRBV11-2 and TRBJ2-7; 12 nucleotides match TRBD2. The ends lost 1 base at V and 5 bases at J; junction bases unmatched: 6. Germline lookup yields CDR1 SGHAT and CDR2 FQNNGV. This CDR3 contains 16 residues.

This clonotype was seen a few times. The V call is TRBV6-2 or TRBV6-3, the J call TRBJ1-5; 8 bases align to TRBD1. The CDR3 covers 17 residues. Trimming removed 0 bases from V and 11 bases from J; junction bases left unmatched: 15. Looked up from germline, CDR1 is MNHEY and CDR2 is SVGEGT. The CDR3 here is CASSYSSSGGPSISQHF. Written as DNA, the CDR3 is TGTGCCAGCAGTTACTCAAGCTCAGGGGGCCCCAGTATATCCCAGCATTTT.